Listed below are T cell receptor beta chains from one sample, sequenced in a study of T cell repertoires in cytomegalovirus infection. Their cognate antigens are unknown. MiXCR was run by TCRdb on the reads, yielding one entry per CDR3 protein. This table holds around 300,000 distinct CDR3 sequences, roughly 25% found once. The specimen was cultured PBMCs, collected from culture after CMV antigen stimulation. The source of these receptors is a human donor in good health (CMV status not recorded). Some clones in this sample may be carry-over from other donors' samples. Each CDR3 is given with its conserved first and last residue. Each record gives: D gene, J gene, clone size, V gene, CDR3 protein, CDR3 DNA. The D gene is left open where the match is weak. Clone sizes are given selectively: once, few, many, or a class where the clone is expanded.

D: NA; J: TRBJ1-2; size: few; V: TRBV27; CDR3: CASGSGVNYGYTF; DNA: TGTGCCAGCGGGAGCGGGGTTAACTATGGCTACACCTTC
D: NA; J: TRBJ2-2; size: many; V: TRBV7-2; CDR3: CASSLTIWGTGELFF; DNA: TGTGCCAGCAGCTTAACGATCTGGGGGACCGGGGAGCTGTTTTTT
D: NA; J: TRBJ1-4; size: many; V: TRBV7-2; CDR3: CASSLEGLANEKLFF; DNA: TGTGCCAGCAGCTTAGAGGGGTTAGCTAATGAAAAACTGTTTTTT
D: TRBD2; J: TRBJ2-7; size: NA; V: TRBV27; CDR3: CASSSRLAGSSYEQYF; DNA: TGTGCCAGCAGCAGCCGCCTAGCGGGAAGCTCCTACGAGCAGTACTTC
D: TRBD1; J: TRBJ2-1; size: NA; V: TRBV28; CDR3: CASSPGQGIRQQFF; DNA: TGTGCCAGCAGTCCGGGACAGGGAATCCGCCAGCAGTTCTTC
D: NA; J: TRBJ1-4; size: NA; V: TRBV7-2; CDR3: CASSPGPTNEKLFF; DNA: TGTGCCAGCAGCCCCGGGCCAACTAATGAAAAACTGTTTTTT
D: NA; J: TRBJ2-7; size: few; V: TRBV7-2; CDR3: CASSPGNSYEQYF; DNA: TGTGCCAGCAGTCCCGGGAACTCCTACGAGCAGTACTTC
D: TRBD2; J: TRBJ2-1; size: NA; V: TRBV5-1; CDR3: CASSLAASGPLNEQFF; DNA: TGCGCCAGCAGCTTGGCCGCTAGCGGCCCCCTTAATGAGCAGTTCTTC
D: NA; J: TRBJ1-4; size: NA; V: TRBV20-1; CDR3: CSASLPRGEKLFF; DNA: TGCAGTGCTAGTCTCCCACGAGGGGAAAAACTGTTTTTT
D: NA; J: TRBJ1-5; size: few; V: TRBV7-2; CDR3: CASSPTSDRVGQPQHF; DNA: TGTGCCAGCAGCCCTACTTCAGATCGGGTCGGACAGCCCCAGCATTTT
D: NA; J: TRBJ1-1; size: NA; V: TRBV7-2; CDR3: CASSLRTGSNTEAFF; DNA: TGTGCCAGCAGCTTACGTACAGGGTCGAACACTGAAGCTTTCTTT
D: TRBD1; J: TRBJ2-5; size: few; V: TRBV7-2; CDR3: CASSLVVTGRETQYF; DNA: TGTGCCAGCAGCTTAGTGGTGACAGGGCGAGAGACCCAGTACTTC
D: NA; J: TRBJ1-1; size: NA; V: TRBV20-1; CDR3: CSARDRLNTEAFF; DNA: TGCAGTGCTAGAGATAGGTTGAACACTGAAGCTTTCTTT
D: NA; J: TRBJ2-1; size: many; V: TRBV12-3/TRBV12-4; CDR3: CANGWAGGNEQFF; DNA: TGTGCCAATGGGTGGGCAGGCGGCAATGAGCAGTTCTTC
D: NA; J: TRBJ1-1; size: few; V: TRBV12-3/TRBV12-4; CDR3: CASRPGAAEAFF; DNA: TGTGCCAGCAGGCCTGGGGCGGCTGAAGCTTTCTTT
D: NA; J: TRBJ2-7; size: NA; V: TRBV19; CDR3: CASSMGTQTYEQYF; DNA: TGTGCCAGTAGTATGGGGACTCAGACCTACGAGCAGTACTTC
D: TRBD1; J: TRBJ1-6; size: NA; V: TRBV19; CDR3: CASSFGTGRNSPLHF; DNA: TGTGCCAGTAGTTTCGGGACAGGGCGAAATTCACCCCTCCACTTT
D: NA; J: TRBJ2-5; size: NA; V: TRBV5-1; CDR3: CASSSWGQGMETQYF; DNA: TGCGCCAGCAGCTCGTGGGGTCAGGGGATGGAGACCCAGTACTTC
D: NA; J: TRBJ1-5; size: NA; V: TRBV7-6; CDR3: CASSFRINQPQHF; DNA: TGTGCCAGCAGCTTTAGGATTAATCAGCCCCAGCATTTT
D: NA; J: TRBJ1-1; size: NA; V: TRBV29-1; CDR3: CSVEVTVNTEAFF; DNA: TGCAGCGTTGAAGTGACTGTCAACACTGAAGCTTTCTTT
D: NA; J: TRBJ2-1; size: few; V: TRBV6-5; CDR3: CASRSGSRTIGQFF; DNA: TGTGCCAGCAGATCAGGGTCCCGAACAATCGGGCAGTTCTTC
D: NA; J: TRBJ2-2; size: once; V: TRBV7-3; CDR3: CASSQGGVRLNTGELFF; DNA: TGTGCCAGCAGCCAGGGCGGGGTCAGATTGAACACCGGGGAGCTGTTTTTT
D: TRBD2; J: TRBJ2-3; size: many; V: TRBV7-2; CDR3: CASSRTSGRSDTQYF; DNA: TGTGCCAGCAGCAGGACTAGCGGGAGATCTGATACGCAGTATTTT
D: TRBD1; J: TRBJ2-3; size: few; V: TRBV19; CDR3: CASRPGTGRPDTQYF; DNA: TGTGCCAGTAGGCCCGGGACAGGGCGTCCAGATACGCAGTATTTT
D: NA; J: TRBJ1-2; size: NA; V: TRBV10-3; CDR3: CASRGVGNYGYTF; DNA: TGTGCCAGTCGGGGTGTTGGGAACTATGGCTACACCTTC
D: NA; J: TRBJ2-7; size: many; V: TRBV7-2; CDR3: CASSLMGTAGEQYF; DNA: TGTGCCAGCAGCTTAATGGGGACCGCGGGCGAGCAGTACTTC
D: NA; J: TRBJ1-2; size: NA; V: TRBV4-1; CDR3: CASSPIVGGYTF; DNA: TGCGCCAGCAGTCCCATCGTTGGGGGCTACACCTTC
D: TRBD2; J: TRBJ2-1; size: NA; V: TRBV3-1; CDR3: CASSRKGVSGTSVNNEQFF; DNA: TGTGCCAGCAGCCGAAAAGGGGTCTCCGGGACTAGCGTTAACAATGAGCAGTTCTTC
D: TRBD1; J: TRBJ1-5; size: NA; V: TRBV6-1; CDR3: CASSVTGAPWVNQPQHF; DNA: TGTGCCAGCAGCGTAACAGGGGCCCCATGGGTCAATCAGCCCCAGCATTTT
D: NA; J: TRBJ2-4; size: many; V: TRBV5-4; CDR3: CASSKQDKNIQYF; DNA: TGTGCCAGCAGTAAACAGGACAAAAACATTCAGTACTTC
D: NA; J: TRBJ2-5; size: many; V: TRBV7-2; CDR3: CASSLIVAAWETQYF; DNA: TGTGCCAGCAGCCTAATAGTAGCGGCCTGGGAGACCCAGTACTTC
D: TRBD2; J: TRBJ2-1; size: few; V: TRBV7-9; CDR3: CASRGGLATLRSYNEQFF; DNA: TGTGCCAGCAGGGGGGGACTAGCGACCTTACGCTCCTACAATGAGCAGTTCTTC
D: TRBD2; J: TRBJ2-1; size: NA; V: TRBV27; CDR3: CASSIEAGGNEQFF; DNA: TGTGCCAGCAGTATCGAAGCCGGGGGGAATGAGCAGTTCTTC
D: NA; J: TRBJ1-2; size: many; V: TRBV7-2; CDR3: CASSFPGGVGYTF; DNA: TGTGCCAGCAGCTTCCCCGGCGGGGTCGGCTACACCTTC
D: NA; J: TRBJ2-5; size: few; V: TRBV7-8; CDR3: CASSLGDRETQYF; DNA: TGTGCCAGCAGCTTGGGAGACCGGGAGACCCAGTACTTC
D: TRBD2; J: TRBJ2-2; size: few; V: TRBV24-1; CDR3: CATGGLAVGELFF; DNA: TGTGCCACCGGGGGACTAGCGGTCGGGGAGCTGTTTTTT
D: TRBD2; J: TRBJ2-7; size: NA; V: TRBV7-2; CDR3: CASSLDGTSGSSYEQYF; DNA: TGTGCCAGCAGCTTAGACGGGACTAGCGGAAGCTCCTACGAGCAGTACTTC
D: NA; J: TRBJ1-3; size: few; V: TRBV2; CDR3: CASSVATGPGNTIYF; DNA: TGTGCCAGCAGTGTGGCAACGGGCCCTGGAAACACCATATATTTT
D: NA; J: TRBJ1-3; size: few; V: TRBV6-1; CDR3: CASSPTSPDLGNTIYF; DNA: TGTGCCAGCAGTCCCACGTCTCCGGACCTTGGAAACACCATATATTTT
D: NA; J: TRBJ2-7; size: NA; V: TRBV4-2; CDR3: CASSQDQTSYEQYF; DNA: TGTGCCAGCAGCCAAGATCAAACATCCTACGAGCAGTACTTC
D: NA; J: TRBJ2-5; size: NA; V: TRBV12-3/TRBV12-4; CDR3: CASSLLETGTQYF; DNA: TGTGCCAGCAGTTTACTGGAGACAGGGACCCAGTACTTC
D: TRBD1; J: TRBJ1-1; size: many; V: TRBV7-2; CDR3: CASSRDRATEAFF; DNA: TGTGCCAGCAGCCGGGACAGGGCCACTGAAGCTTTCTTT
D: TRBD1; J: TRBJ2-2; size: many; V: TRBV7-2; CDR3: CASRPDRGAGELFF; DNA: TGTGCCAGCAGACCAGACAGGGGAGCGGGGGAGCTGTTTTTT
D: NA; J: TRBJ2-1; size: NA; V: TRBV10-3; CDR3: CATAPGLLLSYNEQFF; DNA: TGTGCCACCGCCCCTGGGCTCTTACTCTCCTACAATGAGCAGTTCTTC
D: NA; J: TRBJ2-3; size: NA; V: TRBV4-1; CDR3: CASSQVGRDGGDTQYF; DNA: TGCGCCAGCAGCCAGGTGGGGCGGGACGGGGGCGATACGCAGTATTTT